The rows below give T cell receptor beta chains drawn from one sample of a study of shared T cell receptors in the human thymus. Sequencing used immunoSEQ multiplex PCR; TCRdb keeps in-frame clones, though not all of them. Of 540,000 or so clones in the sample, more than 75% were seen once. Another study also made use of these data, one on human thymus T cells.

What was sequenced was thymocytes. These receptors were taken from a boy younger than two with a congenital heart defect. Both conserved end residues are part of each CDR3. Fields, in order: D gene, clone size, V gene, J gene, CDR3 DNA, CDR3 protein. D genes are given only for firm matches. The size of a clone is reported for some rows only, either as once, few or many, or as a class for expanded clones.

d_call: -
clone_size: once
v_call: TRBV6-1
j_call: TRBJ2-1
cdr3_nt: TGTGCCAGCAGTGAGGGCAAACCCGGGGATGAGCAGTTCTTC
cdr3_aa: CASSEGKPGDEQFF

d_call: TRBD1
clone_size: -
v_call: TRBV19
j_call: TRBJ1-4
cdr3_nt: TGTGCCAGTAGTAGCCGACAGGGAGCTAATGAAAAACTGTTTTTT
cdr3_aa: CASSSRQGANEKLFF

d_call: TRBD2
clone_size: -
v_call: TRBV6-1
j_call: TRBJ2-5
cdr3_nt: TGTGCCAGCAGTGTAAGACCTAGCGGGCTACAAGAGACCCAGTACTTC
cdr3_aa: CASSVRPSGLQETQYF

d_call: TRBD2
clone_size: -
v_call: TRBV7-8
j_call: TRBJ2-5
cdr3_nt: TGTGCCAGCAGCTCCCCTTCAACGACTAGCGGGACCCTTGAGGAGACCCAGTACTTC
cdr3_aa: CASSSPSTTSGTLEETQYF

d_call: TRBD2
clone_size: -
v_call: TRBV7-3
j_call: TRBJ2-3
cdr3_nt: TGTGCCAGCAGCTTAACGTTCGCGGGAGAAACAGATACGCAGTATTTT
cdr3_aa: CASSLTFAGETDTQYF

d_call: -
clone_size: -
v_call: TRBV4-1
j_call: TRBJ2-3
cdr3_nt: TGCGCCAGCAGCCAAGGGTTTGAGGAGATCCCGACCCTCTACGATACGCAGTATTTT
cdr3_aa: CASSQGFEEIPTLYDTQYF

d_call: TRBD2
clone_size: -
v_call: TRBV9
j_call: TRBJ2-3
cdr3_nt: TGTGCCAGCAGGGCTGGACTAGATAGCACAGATACGCAGTATTTT
cdr3_aa: CASRAGLDSTDTQYF

d_call: TRBD2
clone_size: -
v_call: TRBV9
j_call: TRBJ2-1
cdr3_nt: TGTGCCAGCAGCGTAGAGGCGGGGGTTCACAATGAGCAGTTCTTC
cdr3_aa: CASSVEAGVHNEQFF

d_call: -
clone_size: -
v_call: TRBV15
j_call: TRBJ1-5
cdr3_nt: TGTGCCACCAGCAGTGAACAGGGACACCAGCCCCAGCATTTT
cdr3_aa: CATSSEQGHQPQHF

d_call: TRBD2
clone_size: -
v_call: TRBV30
j_call: TRBJ2-3
cdr3_nt: TGTGCCTGGAGCCCCTGCGCGGGAGGAACAGATACGCAGTATTTT
cdr3_aa: CAWSPCAGGTDTQYF

d_call: TRBD2
clone_size: -
v_call: TRBV11-3
j_call: TRBJ2-1
cdr3_nt: TGTGCCAGCAGCTCCTCCCCCGGGACTAGCGGGAGTCGGTATGAGCAGTTCTTC
cdr3_aa: CASSSSPGTSGSRYEQFF

d_call: -
clone_size: -
v_call: TRBV15
j_call: TRBJ1-1
cdr3_nt: TGTGCCACCAGCAGATCCTACAACCGGACACTGGCGATAGCCGGACAGGAAGCTTTCTTT
cdr3_aa: CATSRSYNRTLAIAGQEAFF

d_call: -
clone_size: -
v_call: TRBV11-3
j_call: TRBJ1-1
cdr3_nt: TGTGCCAGCAGCTGGGGAGGAAGGGACACTGAAGCTTTCTTT
cdr3_aa: CASSWGGRDTEAFF

d_call: TRBD2
clone_size: -
v_call: TRBV4-1
j_call: TRBJ2-2
cdr3_nt: TGCGCCAGCAGCCAACCTACTAGCGGCCCCGGGGAGCTGTTTTTT
cdr3_aa: CASSQPTSGPGELFF

d_call: -
clone_size: once
v_call: TRBV29-1
j_call: TRBJ2-7
cdr3_nt: TGCAGCGTTCGCCAGGGCAGAGACGAGCAGTACTTC
cdr3_aa: CSVRQGRDEQYF

d_call: TRBD1
clone_size: -
v_call: TRBV7-3
j_call: TRBJ2-1
cdr3_nt: TGTGCCAGCAGCGGACAGGGTCCCTCGGCTGGGCATGAGCAGTTCTTC
cdr3_aa: CASSGQGPSAGHEQFF

d_call: -
clone_size: -
v_call: TRBV29-1
j_call: TRBJ2-4
cdr3_nt: TGCAGCGTTGGTGCGGGACTAGCCAAAAACATTCAGTACTTC
cdr3_aa: CSVGAGLAKNIQYF

d_call: TRBD2
clone_size: -
v_call: TRBV14
j_call: TRBJ2-2
cdr3_nt: TGTGCCAGCAGCCAAGTCGTCCTAGCGGGAAACACCGGGGAGCTGTTTTTT
cdr3_aa: CASSQVVLAGNTGELFF

d_call: TRBD2
clone_size: -
v_call: TRBV14
j_call: TRBJ2-7
cdr3_nt: TGTGCCAGCAGCCAAGATTCCGGGACTAGTCCCTACGAGCAGTACTTC
cdr3_aa: CASSQDSGTSPYEQYF

d_call: TRBD1
clone_size: -
v_call: TRBV28
j_call: TRBJ1-4
cdr3_nt: TGTGCCAGCAGTTACTTCAGGGGGGTAGAGGAAAAACTGTTTTTT
cdr3_aa: CASSYFRGVEEKLFF

d_call: TRBD2
clone_size: -
v_call: TRBV18
j_call: TRBJ2-5
cdr3_nt: TGTGCCAGCTCACCGGGAGGGGCCCAAGAGACCCAGTACTTC
cdr3_aa: CASSPGGAQETQYF

d_call: -
clone_size: -
v_call: TRBV28
j_call: TRBJ1-5
cdr3_nt: TGTGCCAGCAGTTTGACAGTTAATAGCAATCAGCCCCAGCATTTT
cdr3_aa: CASSLTVNSNQPQHF

d_call: -
clone_size: few
v_call: TRBV19
j_call: TRBJ1-2
cdr3_nt: TGTGCCAGTAAACCAGGGGATAACTATGGCTACACCTTC
cdr3_aa: CASKPGDNYGYTF

d_call: TRBD2
clone_size: -
v_call: TRBV10-3
j_call: TRBJ2-7
cdr3_nt: TGTGCCATCAGTTCACCCGGACAGGCCTCAACCCGGACTAGCGGGATAAACGAGCAGTACTTC
cdr3_aa: CAISSPGQASTRTSGINEQYF

d_call: TRBD2
clone_size: -
v_call: TRBV7-9
j_call: TRBJ2-1
cdr3_nt: TGTGCCAGCAGGGAAATTAGCGGGAGGGCTGCCAATGAGCAGTTCTTC
cdr3_aa: CASREISGRAANEQFF

d_call: -
clone_size: -
v_call: TRBV15
j_call: TRBJ2-1
cdr3_nt: TGTGCCACCAGCCCTTCCAAGAGCTCCTACAATGAGCAGTTCTTC
cdr3_aa: CATSPSKSSYNEQFF

d_call: -
clone_size: once
v_call: TRBV11-2
j_call: TRBJ1-5
cdr3_nt: TGTGCCAGCAGCTTAGAACCGGGGGAGAATCAGCCCCAGCATTTT
cdr3_aa: CASSLEPGENQPQHF

d_call: -
clone_size: once
v_call: TRBV19
j_call: TRBJ2-5
cdr3_nt: TGTGCCAGTAGTATAGGACAGATGGGGAACGAGACCCAGTACTTC
cdr3_aa: CASSIGQMGNETQYF

d_call: TRBD1
clone_size: -
v_call: TRBV5-6
j_call: TRBJ1-2
cdr3_nt: TGTGCCAGCAGCTTGGGGACAGGACCGAACTATGGCTACACCTTC
cdr3_aa: CASSLGTGPNYGYTF

d_call: -
clone_size: -
v_call: TRBV25-1
j_call: TRBJ2-2
cdr3_nt: TGTGCCAGTGGGAGACGGGGATCCGGGGAGCTGTTTTTT
cdr3_aa: CASGRRGSGELFF

d_call: -
clone_size: few
v_call: TRBV6-5
j_call: TRBJ1-1
cdr3_nt: TGTGCCAGCAGTACGGGTAGAAACACTGAAGCTTTCTTT
cdr3_aa: CASSTGRNTEAFF